Shown below are 15 T cell receptor beta chains from a single sample sequenced in a study of T cell responses to AZD1222 COVID-19 vaccine. Assay: immunoSEQ multiplex PCR; the TCRdb copy retains only in-frame clones and omits some. This sample carries 150,000 to 200,000 clones, about 95% of them seen once, and the ten largest clones take about 0.64%. Here the sequenced sample was peripheral blood, taken on day 0 of AZD1222 vaccination. The receptor source for this set is an adult in good health.

The chain couples TRBV6-4 to TRBJ1-1, with a tentative D call TRBD1 (5 bases). The CDR3 extends over 13 amino acids. CDR1 MRHNA and CDR2 SNTAGT come from the germline V gene. Trimming took off 3 bases at V and 4 bases at J, with 9 bases between the two ends. The DNA for the CDR3 is TGTGCCAGCAGTGAAGCGGGGCCCACTGAAGCTTTCTTT. Protein: CASSEAGPTEAFF.

This rearrangement joins TRBV27 to TRBJ2-6, with D unclear. V lost 4 bases and J lost 2, with 6 bases in between. This CDR3 comprises 14 residues. Germline V lookup: CDR1 MNHEY, CDR2 SMNVEV (reference sequence). In DNA form, the CDR3 reads TGTGCCAGCAGTTCATCTCCTGGGGCCAACGTCCTGACTTTC. Translation gives CASSSSPGANVLTF.

This chain connects TRBV10-3 to TRBJ1-5; TRBD1 might be the D (6 bases). Deletions cut 4 bases from V and 11 bases from J, with 18 bases between. Germline CDR1 reads ENHRY; CDR2 reads SYGVKD. The CDR3 consists of 14 residues. The CDR3 DNA reads as TGTGCCATCAGTGGCGACCCCGAGGGGGGGACCCAGCATTTT. It specifies CAISGDPEGGTQHF.

The J gene is TRBJ2-7, the V gene TRBV2; D uncertain. Germline V gene data show CDR1 as SNHLY and CDR2 as FYNNEI. CDR3 length equals 12 residues. With 9 bases removed from V and 0 bases from J, the gap between germline ends came to 9 bases. The CDR3 sequence: CASFSGSYEQYF. CDR3 in DNA: TGTGCCAGTTTTTCAGGCTCCTACGAGCAGTACTTC.

J is TRBJ2-3 and V is TRBV6-5, with a weak D call TRBD2 (5 bases). Trimming took 2 bases from V and 6 from J, leaving 12 bases between them. The CDR3 sequence is 14 residues long. Per germline, CDR1 MNHEY and CDR2 SVGAGI. The CDR3: CASSYVGRGDTQYF. The CDR3 DNA sequence: TGTGCCAGCAGTTACGTTGGGAGAGGGGATACGCAGTATTTT.

The CDR3 loop reads CASSRRGLAVDEQFF. CDR3 nucleotide sequence: TGTGCCAGCAGCCGTAGGGGGCTAGCCGTCGATGAGCAGTTCTTC. This chain joins TRBV5-5 and TRBJ2-1; 7 bases align to TRBD1. This CDR3 contains 15 residues. Unmatched junction bases numbered 12, after V lost 4 bases and J lost 8 bases. The germline CDR1 and CDR2 sequences are SGHKS and YYEKEE (reference sequence).

This clone was found a few times. The chain carries TRBV19 and TRBJ2-7; TRBD1 matches at 10 bases. This CDR3 has 14 residues. Per germline, CDR1 LNHDA and CDR2 SQIVND (reference sequence). V lost 7 bases and J lost 6; bases outside the gene matches: 9. For the CDR3, the DNA is TGTGCCAGTACCCTGGGACAGGGGTTTGGCGAGCAGTACTTC. Amino acid sequence: CASTLGQGFGEQYF. The full variable domain, in which reference TRBV19 and TRBJ2-7 provide the parts outside the CDR3, is DGGITQSPKYLFRKEGQNVTLSCEQNLNHDAMYWYRQDPGQGLRLIYYSQIVNDFQKGDIAEGYSVSREKKESFPLTVTSAQKNPTAFYLCASTLGQGFGEQYFGPGTRLTVT.

This chain joins TRBV7-9 and TRBJ1-2; TRBD1 is a possible D gene (5 bases). Trimming pared 5 bases from V and 6 bases from J, leaving 13 bases between. Per germline, CDR1 SEHNR and CDR2 FQNEAQ (reference sequence). The length of the CDR3 is 13 residues. The CDR3: CASSLDKIHGYTF. Written as DNA, the CDR3 is TGTGCCAGCAGCCTGGACAAGATACATGGCTACACCTTC.

V is TRBV12-3 or TRBV12-4 and J is TRBJ2-7; D is undetermined. The CDR3 is 13 residues long. Trimming took 6 bases from V and 3 from J, leaving 12 bases between them. The CDR3 DNA reads TGTGCCAGCAGGACGTTAGGTGGCTACGAGCAGTACTTC. Amino acid sequence: CASRTLGGYEQYF.

The CDR3 region is CASSFGLTYYEQYF. For the CDR3, the DNA is TGTGCCAGCAGCTTCGGACTGACCTACTACGAGCAGTACTTC. The rearrangement links TRBV5-4 to TRBJ2-7; D possibly corresponds to TRBD2 (5 bases). Looked up from germline, CDR1 is SGHNT and CDR2 is YYREEE (reference sequence). Trimming took 2 bases from V and 3 from J, leaving 12 bases between them. The CDR3 covers 14 residues.

The chain joins TRBV28 to TRBJ1-5; D may be TRBD1 (5 bases). V was shortened by 3 bases and J by 7 bases, with 16 bases between the two germline ends. The germline CDR1 and CDR2 sequences are MDHEN and SYDVKM. The CDR3 spans 15 residues. CDR3 in DNA: TGTGCCAGCAGTTTTCTGGACAAAGAGTCGCAGCCCCAGCATTTT. Protein: CASSFLDKESQPQHF.

This chain uses TRBV3-1 (or the pseudogene TRBV3-2) with TRBJ1-1, with D possibly being TRBD1 (5 bases). Trimming removed 4 bases at V and 0 bases at J, with 12 bases between. Germline CDR1 and CDR2: LGHDT and YNNKEL (reference sequence). CDR3 size: 15 residues. Here the CDR3 DNA reads TGTGCCAGCAGCCGACAACAGGTTATGAACACTGAAGCTTTCTTT. Residues: CASSRQQVMNTEAFF.

The rearrangement joins TRBV2 to TRBJ1-1, with D possibly being TRBD1 (5 bases). Germline CDR1 is SNHLY and CDR2 is FYNNEI. The V and J ends lost 6 bases and 7 bases respectively, with 15 bases between them. This CDR3 has 13 residues. For the CDR3, the DNA is TGTGCCAGCAGCGCTGACAGAGGGGTTGAAGCTTTCTTT. Its translation is CASSADRGVEAFF.

The rearrangement links TRBV19 to TRBJ1-3; D is perhaps TRBD1 (6 bases). CDR1 is LNHDA, CDR2 SQIVND, per germline (reference sequence). V dropped 3 bases and J dropped 4 bases, with 7 bases sitting between them. The CDR3 is 13 amino acids. The CDR3, as DNA: TGTGCCAGTAGTATCGGGGGCGGAAACACCATATATTTT. Protein: CASSIGGGNTIYF.

The chain employs TRBV3-1 (or the pseudogene TRBV3-2) and TRBJ1-4; 7 bases match TRBD1. J was trimmed by 11 bases and V by 0 bases; bases with no gene match: 18. CDR3 length: 18 amino acids. The germline V gene has CDR1 LGHDT and CDR2 YNNKEL (reference sequence). The CDR3 bases are TGTGCCAGCAGCCAAGATAGGGGGCAGCCCGCGATTTTTGGGAAACTGTTTTTT. Translated: CASSQDRGQPAIFGKLFF.